The table lists the clone carrying this T cell receptor (beta chain) with many counts. This sample was included in a study of T cells after yellow fever vaccination. Each CDR3 protein gets one entry after TCRdb re-called the 5' RACE reads with MiXCR. This sample yields about 63,000 distinct CDR3 sequences, of which less than 8.5% are seen a single time; 36% belongs to the top ten. There are 14 residues in the CDR3. The junction had 13 bases not matched to a gene; V was cut back by 9 bases and J by 8 bases. Germline V gene lookup returns CDR1 SEHNR and CDR2 FQNEAQ (reference sequence). Sample: CD8+ T cells sorted from PBMCs, taken 15 days after the yellow fever booster vaccination. This TCR was recovered from a man aged 30 to 45 who received the YFV17D yellow fever vaccine. This chain joins TRBV7-9 and TRBJ2-1; 7 bases match TRBD2. The CDR3 loop is CARGEGVGIDEQFF. Written as DNA, the CDR3 is TGTGCCAGGGGGGAGGGAGTGGGGATCGATGAGCAGTTCTTC.